This T cell receptor (beta chain) was captured by sequencing in a study of CD8+ T cells in alopecia areata. Study summary: Among treated patients, oral tofacitinib was administered at 5 to 10 mg twice daily. Tofacitinib exposure lasted 6 to 18 months, followed by 6 months off drug. Whole-study findings and limits: Lesional scalp, especially alopecia totalis/universalis, showed higher clonality than normal scalp.

cDNA serving as the sequencing template came from extracted, reverse transcribed RNA. Profiled with immunoSEQ multiplex PCR; TCRdb holds only in-frame clones, not every one. Of about 130,000 clones in the sample, 45% to 60% are singletons; the top ten hold about 15%. V lost 4 bases to trimming and J lost 2 bases, with 10 bases between them. From germline, CDR1 is SGHNT and CDR2 YYREEE (reference sequence). The CDR3 is 15 amino acids. Treatment noted: oral pan-JAK inhibitor, 5-10 mg twice daily. Those with alopecia areata gave lesional scalp punch biopsies and peripheral blood. Notes on this clone: Its specificity is unknown.

The rearrangement uses TRBV5-4 and TRBJ2-6; D call uncertain. This receptor was identified in a human donor with alopecia areata. The sequences come from CD8+ T cells sorted from blood, collected at week 4, from a patient treated with tofacitinib. The CDR3 sequence is CASSLEVPGANVLTF. CDR3 coding DNA: TGTGCCAGCAGCCTCGAGGTACCTGGGGCCAACGTCCTGACTTTC.